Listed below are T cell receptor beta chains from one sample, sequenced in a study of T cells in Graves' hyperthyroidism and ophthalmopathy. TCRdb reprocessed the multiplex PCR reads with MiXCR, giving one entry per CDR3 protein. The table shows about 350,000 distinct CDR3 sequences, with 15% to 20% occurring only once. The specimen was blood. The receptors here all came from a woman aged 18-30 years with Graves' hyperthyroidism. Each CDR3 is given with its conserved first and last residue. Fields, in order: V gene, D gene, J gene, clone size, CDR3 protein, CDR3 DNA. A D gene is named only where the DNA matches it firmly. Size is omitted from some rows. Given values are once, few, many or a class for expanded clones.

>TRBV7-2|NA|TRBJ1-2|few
CASSLPGAFYGYTF
TGTGCCAGCAGCTTGCCCGGGGCCTTCTATGGCTACACCTTC
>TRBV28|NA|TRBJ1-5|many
CASSVHQPQHF
TGTGCCAGCAGTGTCCATCAGCCCCAGCATTTT
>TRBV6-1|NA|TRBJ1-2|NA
CASSEVGRGGGYTF
TGTGCCAGCAGTGAAGTGGGCAGGGGAGGTGGCTACACCTTC
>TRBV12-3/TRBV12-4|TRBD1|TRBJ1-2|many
CVSSKMRGPRGYTF
TGTGTCAGCAGTAAGATGAGGGGGCCTCGGGGCTACACCTTC
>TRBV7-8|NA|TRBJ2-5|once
CASRSGGTQYF
TGTGCCAGCCGGTCCGGAGGGACCCAGTACTTC
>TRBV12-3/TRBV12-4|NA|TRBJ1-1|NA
CASTQGSGNTEAFF
TGTGCCAGCACCCAGGGGTCGGGGAACACTGAAGCTTTCTTT
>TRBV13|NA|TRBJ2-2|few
CASSSTDGSFTGELFF
TGTGCCAGCAGCTCGACTGACGGTAGCTTCACCGGGGAGCTGTTTTTT
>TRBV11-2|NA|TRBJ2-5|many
CASTRMAGMETQYF
TGTGCCAGCACTCGTATGGCGGGTATGGAGACCCAGTACTTC
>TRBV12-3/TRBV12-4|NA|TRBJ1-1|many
CASSQPGNTEAFF
TGTGCCAGCAGTCAACCCGGTAACACTGAAGCTTTCTTT
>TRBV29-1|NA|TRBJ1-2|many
CSVEVRSNYGYTF
TGCAGCGTTGAAGTTAGGTCCAACTATGGCTACACCTTC
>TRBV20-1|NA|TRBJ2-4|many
CSAGVGKNIQYF
TGCAGTGCGGGGGTAGGCAAAAACATTCAGTACTTC
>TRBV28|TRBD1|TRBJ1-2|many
CASSAGGLGGYTF
TGTGCCAGCAGTGCAGGGGGTTTAGGTGGCTACACCTTC
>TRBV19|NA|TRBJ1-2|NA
CASSIRIDYGYTF
TGTGCCAGTAGTATCCGGATCGACTATGGCTACACCTTC
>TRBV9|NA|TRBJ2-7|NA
CASSGTPGNSYEQYF
TGTGCCAGCAGCGGGACGCCGGGTAACTCCTACGAGCAGTACTTC
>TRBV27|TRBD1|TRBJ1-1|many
CASSPRPQGVTEAFF
TGTGCCAGCAGCCCGAGGCCACAGGGGGTGACTGAAGCTTTCTTT
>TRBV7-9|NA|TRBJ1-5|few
CASSLSPLGPQHF
TGTGCCAGCAGCTTATCCCCGTTGGGGCCCCAGCATTTT
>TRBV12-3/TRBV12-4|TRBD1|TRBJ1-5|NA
CASSLTGLRQPQHF
TGTGCCAGCAGCTTGACAGGGTTACGTCAGCCCCAGCATTTT
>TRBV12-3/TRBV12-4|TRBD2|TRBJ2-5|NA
CASRLAGGRETQYF
TGTGCCAGCAGGCTAGCGGGGGGCCGAGAGACCCAGTACTTC
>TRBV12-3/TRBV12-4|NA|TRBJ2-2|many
CASSNPPPGELFF
TGTGCCAGCAGTAACCCCCCTCCCGGGGAGCTGTTTTTT
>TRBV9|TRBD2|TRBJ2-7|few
CASSVETSGGYEQYF
TGTGCCAGCAGCGTAGAGACTAGCGGGGGTTACGAGCAGTACTTC
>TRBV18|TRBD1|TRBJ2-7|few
CASSPSLRQGYEQYF
TGTGCCAGCTCACCTTCCTTGAGACAGGGGTACGAGCAGTACTTC
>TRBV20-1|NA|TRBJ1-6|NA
CSGSGPNSPLHF
TGCAGCGGCTCGGGACCAAATTCACCCCTCCACTTT
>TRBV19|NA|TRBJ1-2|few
CASTFSGNYGYTF
TGTGCCAGTACCTTTTCAGGGAACTATGGCTACACCTTC
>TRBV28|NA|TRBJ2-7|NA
CASSLRRTVTYEQYF
TGTGCCAGCAGTTTACGCCGGACAGTAACCTACGAGCAGTACTTC
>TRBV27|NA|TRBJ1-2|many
CDRPLGSYTF
TGTGATCGGCCCCTAGGGAGTTACACCTTC
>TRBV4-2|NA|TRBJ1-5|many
CASSQDAGRLNQPQHF
TGTGCCAGCAGCCAAGATGCGGGCAGATTAAATCAGCCCCAGCATTTT
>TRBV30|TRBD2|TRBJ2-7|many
CAWSPSGGFEQYF
TGTGCCTGGAGCCCCTCGGGGGGGTTCGAGCAGTACTTC
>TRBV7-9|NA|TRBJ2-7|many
CASSPTATRYEQYF
TGTGCCAGCAGCCCAACCGCCACCCGCTACGAGCAGTACTTC
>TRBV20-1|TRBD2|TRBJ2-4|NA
CSSTSGGPGGIQYF
TGCAGTAGCACTAGCGGGGGACCCGGGGGCATTCAGTACTTC
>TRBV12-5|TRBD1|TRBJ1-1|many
CASGRFIPDREVMNTEAFF
TGTGCTAGTGGTCGCTTTATCCCGGACAGGGAAGTAATGAACACTGAAGCTTTCTTT
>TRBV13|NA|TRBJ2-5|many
CASSSATSGTNQETQYF
TGTGCCAGCAGCTCAGCTACCTCCGGGACAAACCAAGAGACCCAGTACTTC
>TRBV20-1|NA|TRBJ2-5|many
CSARAGRLQETQYF
TGCAGTGCTAGGGCGGGACGGCTACAAGAGACCCAGTACTTC
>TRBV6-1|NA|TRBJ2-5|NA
CASSDTRWETQYF
TGTGCCAGCAGTGACACCCGGTGGGAGACCCAGTACTTC
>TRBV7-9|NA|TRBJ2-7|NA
CASSPRGSDSYEQYF
TGTGCCAGCAGCCCCCGAGGATCGGACTCCTACGAGCAGTACTTC
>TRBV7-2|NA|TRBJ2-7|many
CASSLERFSYEQYF
TGTGCCAGCAGCTTAGAACGTTTCTCCTACGAGCAGTACTTC
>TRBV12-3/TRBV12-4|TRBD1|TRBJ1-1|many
CASRQQGDTEAFF
TGTGCCAGCAGGCAACAGGGGGACACTGAAGCTTTCTTT
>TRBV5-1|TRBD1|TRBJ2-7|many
CASSRGQANTGEQYF
TGCGCCAGCAGTCGAGGACAGGCCAACACGGGGGAGCAGTACTTC
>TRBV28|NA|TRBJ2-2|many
CASSPRLTGELFF
TGTGCCAGCAGTCCCCGACTCACAGGGGAGCTGTTTTTT
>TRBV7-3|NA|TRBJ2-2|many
CASSLSFGNTGELFF
TGTGCCAGCAGCTTAAGTTTCGGGAACACCGGGGAGCTGTTTTTT
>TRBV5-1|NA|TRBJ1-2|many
CASRSELYGYTF
TGCGCCAGCAGGTCCGAACTCTATGGCTACACCTTC